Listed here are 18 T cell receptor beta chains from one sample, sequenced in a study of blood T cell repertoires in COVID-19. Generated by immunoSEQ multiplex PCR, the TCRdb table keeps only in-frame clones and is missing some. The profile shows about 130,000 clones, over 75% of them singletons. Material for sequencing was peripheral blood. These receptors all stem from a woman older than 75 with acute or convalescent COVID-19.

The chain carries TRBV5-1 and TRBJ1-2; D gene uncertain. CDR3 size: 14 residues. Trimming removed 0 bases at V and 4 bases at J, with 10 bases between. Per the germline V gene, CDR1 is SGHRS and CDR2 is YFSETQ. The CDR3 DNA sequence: TGCGCCAGCAGCTTGGACGAGGGCCCCTATGGCTACACCTTC. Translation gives CASSLDEGPYGYTF.

CDR3 DNA: TGCGCCAGCAGCACTGACCGGACAGACCTCTATGGCTACACCTTC. Translating gives CASSTDRTDLYGYTF. The chain uses TRBV5-1 and TRBJ1-2, with D perhaps TRBD1 (6 bases). The V end lost 4 bases, the J end lost 4 bases, and 17 bases lay between the germline ends. Germline CDR1 reads SGHRS; CDR2 reads YFSETQ. The CDR3 is 15 amino acids.

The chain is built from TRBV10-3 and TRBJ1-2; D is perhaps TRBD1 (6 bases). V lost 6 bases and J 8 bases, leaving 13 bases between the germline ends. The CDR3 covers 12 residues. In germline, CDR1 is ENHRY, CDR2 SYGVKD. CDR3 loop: CAISIRGGGYTF. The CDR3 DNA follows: TGTGCCATCAGCATTAGGGGGGGCGGCTACACCTTC.

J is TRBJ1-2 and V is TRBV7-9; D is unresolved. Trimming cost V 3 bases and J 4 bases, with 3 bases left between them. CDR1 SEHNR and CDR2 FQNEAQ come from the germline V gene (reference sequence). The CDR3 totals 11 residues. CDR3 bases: TGTGCCAGCAGCTTGGCCTATGGCTACACCTTC. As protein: CASSLAYGYTF.

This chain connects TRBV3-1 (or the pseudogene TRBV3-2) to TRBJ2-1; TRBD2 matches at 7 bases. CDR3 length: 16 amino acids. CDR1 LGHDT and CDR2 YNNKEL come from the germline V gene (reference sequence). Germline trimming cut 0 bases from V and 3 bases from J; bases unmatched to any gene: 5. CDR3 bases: TGTGCCAGCAGCCAAGAGATGGGGGGGAACTACAATGAGCAGTTCTTC. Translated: CASSQEMGGNYNEQFF.

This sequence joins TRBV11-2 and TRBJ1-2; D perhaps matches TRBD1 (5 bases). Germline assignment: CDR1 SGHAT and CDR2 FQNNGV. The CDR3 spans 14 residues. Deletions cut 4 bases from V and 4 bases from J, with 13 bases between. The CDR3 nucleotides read TGTGCCAGCAGCTCCGACCCACAGGTCTATGGCTACACCTTC. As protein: CASSSDPQVYGYTF. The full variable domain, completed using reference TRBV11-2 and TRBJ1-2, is EAGVAQSPRYKIIEKRQSVAFWCNPISGHATLYWYQQILGQGPKLLIQFQNNGVVDDSQLPKDRFSAERLKGVDSTLKIQPAKLEDSAVYLCASSSDPQVYGYTFGSGTRLTVV.

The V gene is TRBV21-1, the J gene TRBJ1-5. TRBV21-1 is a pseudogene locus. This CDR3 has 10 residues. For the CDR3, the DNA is TGTGCCAGCAGTTTTAGGCCCCAGCATTTT. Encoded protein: CASSFRPQHF.

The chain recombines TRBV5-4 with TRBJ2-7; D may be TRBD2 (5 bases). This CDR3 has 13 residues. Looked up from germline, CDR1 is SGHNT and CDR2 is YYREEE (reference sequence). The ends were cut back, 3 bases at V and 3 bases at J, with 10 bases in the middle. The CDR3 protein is CASSSGLSYEQYF. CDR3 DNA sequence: TGTGCCAGCAGCTCCGGACTGAGCTACGAGCAGTACTTC.

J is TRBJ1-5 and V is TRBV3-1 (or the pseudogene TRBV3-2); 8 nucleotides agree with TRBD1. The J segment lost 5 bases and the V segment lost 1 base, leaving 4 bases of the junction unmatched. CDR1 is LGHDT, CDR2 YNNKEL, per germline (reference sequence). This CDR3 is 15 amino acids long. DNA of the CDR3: TGTGCCAGCAGCCAAGGGTCAGGGGGCGATCAGCCCCAGCATTTT. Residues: CASSQGSGGDQPQHF.

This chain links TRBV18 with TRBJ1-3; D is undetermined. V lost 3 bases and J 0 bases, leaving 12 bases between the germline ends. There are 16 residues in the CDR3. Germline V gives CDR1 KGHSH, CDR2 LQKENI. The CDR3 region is CASSPQAGFSGNTIYF. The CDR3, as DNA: TGTGCCAGCTCACCCCAGGCTGGCTTCTCTGGAAACACCATATATTTT.

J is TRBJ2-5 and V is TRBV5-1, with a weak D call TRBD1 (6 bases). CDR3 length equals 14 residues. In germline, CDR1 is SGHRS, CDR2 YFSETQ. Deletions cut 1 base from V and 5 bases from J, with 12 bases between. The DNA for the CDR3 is TGCGCCAGCAGCTTGCTAGGGGGTACGGAGACCCAGTACTTC. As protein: CASSLLGGTETQYF.

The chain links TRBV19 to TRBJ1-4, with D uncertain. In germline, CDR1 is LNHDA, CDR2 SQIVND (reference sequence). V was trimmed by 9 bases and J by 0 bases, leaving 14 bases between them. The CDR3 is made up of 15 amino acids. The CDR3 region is CASGLLAATNEKLFF. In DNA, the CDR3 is TGTGCCAGCGGACTACTGGCGGCAACTAATGAAAAACTGTTTTTT. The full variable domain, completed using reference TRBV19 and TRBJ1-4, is DGGITQSPKYLFRKEGQNVTLSCEQNLNHDAMYWYRQDPGQGLRLIYYSQIVNDFQKGDIAEGYSVSREKKESFPLTVTSAQKNPTAFYLCASGLLAATNEKLFFGSGTQLSVL.

The CDR3 here is CASSHRRYTDTQYF. For the CDR3, the DNA is TGTGCCAGCAGCCATCGTCGCTACACAGATACGCAGTATTTT. This chain links TRBV5-8 with TRBJ2-3; unclear D gene. The germline V gene has CDR1 SGHTS and CDR2 YDEGEE. The CDR3 totals 14 residues. The V gene lost 4 bases and the J gene lost 2 bases, with 11 bases spanning the gap.

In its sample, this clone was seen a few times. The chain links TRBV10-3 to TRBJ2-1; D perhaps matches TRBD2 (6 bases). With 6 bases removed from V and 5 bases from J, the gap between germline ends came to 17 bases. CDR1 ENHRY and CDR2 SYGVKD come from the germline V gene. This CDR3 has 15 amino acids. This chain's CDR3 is CAIRASGTFNNEQFF. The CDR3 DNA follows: TGTGCCATCAGGGCATCCGGGACTTTTAACAATGAGCAGTTCTTC.

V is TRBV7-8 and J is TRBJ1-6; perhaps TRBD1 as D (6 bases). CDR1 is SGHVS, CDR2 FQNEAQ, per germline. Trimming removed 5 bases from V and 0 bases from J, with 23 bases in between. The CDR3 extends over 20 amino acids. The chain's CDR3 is CASSPPGPQGPSSYNSPLHF. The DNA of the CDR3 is TGTGCCAGCAGCCCCCCAGGGCCACAGGGACCCAGCTCCTATAATTCACCCCTCCACTTT.

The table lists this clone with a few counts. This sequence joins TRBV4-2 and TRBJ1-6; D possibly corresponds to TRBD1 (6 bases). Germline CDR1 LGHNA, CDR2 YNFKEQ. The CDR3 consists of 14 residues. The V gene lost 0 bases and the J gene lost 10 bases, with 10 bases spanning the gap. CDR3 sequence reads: CASSQETGRSPLHF. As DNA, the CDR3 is TGTGCCAGCAGCCAAGAGACAGGACGCTCACCCCTCCACTTT.

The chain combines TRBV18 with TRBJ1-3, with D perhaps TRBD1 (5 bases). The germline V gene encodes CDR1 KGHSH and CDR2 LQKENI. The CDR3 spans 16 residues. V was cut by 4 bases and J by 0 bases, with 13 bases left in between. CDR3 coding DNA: TGTGCCAGCTCACTCATAGGGGCCGGCTCTGGAAACACCATATATTTT. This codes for CASSLIGAGSGNTIYF.

The CDR3 is CASSQEGVNTEAFF. Here the CDR3 DNA reads TGTGCCAGCAGTCAGGAGGGCGTGAACACTGAAGCTTTCTTT. The chain recombines TRBV6-5 with TRBJ1-1; D call uncertain. Trimming took off 5 bases at V and 0 bases at J, with 10 bases between the two ends. Germline assignment: CDR1 MNHEY and CDR2 SVGAGI. The CDR3 is 14 residues long.